This TCR beta chain was observed in a study of shared clonotypes between healthy human individuals. About the study: Each donor's CD4 naive and CD4 memory cells filled three plates apiece, CD8 naive two, and CD8 memory one.

Some clones are missing from TCRdb's copy, which holds only in-frame ones; the method was immunoSEQ multiplex PCR. In the table there are fewer than 850,000 clones, around 72% of which are singletons. Points on this clone: Antigen specificity is unknown.

The CDR3 sequence is 15 residues long. Trimming shortened V by 3 bases and J by 6 bases, and 15 bases separated the two germline ends. Germline V gene data show CDR1 as KGHSH and CDR2 as LQKENI. Study-level results: The naive CD4 repertoires of a handful of donors were compared, and approximately 5% of clonotypes were shared. The authors sampled blood alone, and tissue repertoires likely differ.

The V and J genes are TRBV18 and TRBJ2-1; possible D gene TRBD2, 6 bases. This receptor was taken from a woman in her twenties or thirties in good health. The sample consisted of memory CD4+ T cells sorted from blood. Subset specified: CD45RA-negative fraction. The CDR3 sequence: CASSPNDGSSNEQFF. The CDR3 DNA follows: TGTGCCAGCTCACCGAACGACGGGAGTTCCAATGAGCAGTTCTTC.